This T cell receptor (beta chain) derives from a study of T cell responses to AZD1222 COVID-19 vaccine. Here immunoSEQ multiplex PCR was the method, and the copy in TCRdb shows in-frame clones only, minus some. The table includes about 110,000 clones, around 81% detected once. V was clipped by 3 bases and J by 5 bases, with 19 bases between them. CDR3 length: 15 amino acids. Per germline, CDR1 GTSNPN and CDR2 SVGIG (reference sequence). This material consisted of peripheral blood, taken on day 0 of AZD1222 vaccination. The sequence came from an adult in good health. The chain uses TRBV30 and TRBJ1-2, with D unclear. The DNA of the CDR3 is TGTGCCTGGAGCACCGGGTGGCCCGGTACTTATGGCTACACCTTC. This encodes CAWSTGWPGTYGYTF. Variable domain in full (rest from reference TRBV30 and TRBJ1-2): SQTIHQWPATLVQPVGSPLSLECTVEGTSNPNLYWYRQAAGRGLQLLFYSVGIGQISSEVPQNLSASRPQDRQFILSSKKLLLSDSGFYLCAWSTGWPGTYGYTFGSGTRLTVV.